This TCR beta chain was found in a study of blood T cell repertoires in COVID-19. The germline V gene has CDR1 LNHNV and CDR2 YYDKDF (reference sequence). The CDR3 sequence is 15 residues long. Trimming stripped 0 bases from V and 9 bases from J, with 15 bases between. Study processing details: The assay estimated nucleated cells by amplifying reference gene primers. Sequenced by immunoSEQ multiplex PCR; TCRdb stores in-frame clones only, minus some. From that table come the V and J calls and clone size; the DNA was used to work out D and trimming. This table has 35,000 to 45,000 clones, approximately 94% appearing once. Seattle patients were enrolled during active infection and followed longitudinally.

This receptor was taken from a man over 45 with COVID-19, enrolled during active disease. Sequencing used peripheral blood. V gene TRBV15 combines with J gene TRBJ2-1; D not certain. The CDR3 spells CATSRDRGDWSEQFF. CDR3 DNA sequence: TGTGCCACCAGCAGAGATCGCGGAGATTGGAGTGAGCAGTTCTTC.